This record looks at one T cell receptor beta chain sequence and its context. V shed 1 base and J shed 4 bases, with 10 bases lying between them. The V gene's germline CDR1 is SGHTA and CDR2 FQGNSA. CDR3 length: 14 residues. These data are taken from a study of blood T cell repertoires in COVID-19. Study information: From T cells, B-cell-depleted T cells, or PBMCs came the material, which was cDNA or gDNA.

Original processing notes: Amplification from reference gene primers served as the basis for estimated nucleated cell counts. Clones were sequenced by immunoSEQ multiplex PCR, and TCRdb holds only the in-frame ones, with some missing. For V, J and clone size, that table is used; D and trimming come from the DNA. The sample shows about 200,000 clones, about 90% of them seen only once. This receptor was taken from a man between 18 and 29 years old with active or convalescent COVID-19. The sample comprised peripheral blood. The chain employs TRBV7-2 and TRBJ1-2, with D perhaps matching TRBD1 (6 bases). The CDR3 reads CASSLVSDSYGYTF. The DNA for the CDR3 is TGTGCCAGCAGCTTAGTTTCGGACAGCTATGGCTACACCTTC.